Below, 31 T cell receptor beta chains from the same sample are listed, as sequenced in a study of vaccination and CD4 T cells after COVID-19. Stated treatment: roughly 10-day PBMC culture with coronavirus spike peptide pools or control peptides (ViraFEST assay). Once obtained from cultured CD4+ T cells, the DNA was sequenced using the Oncomine TCR Beta short-read assay. TCRdb fed the PCR reads into MiXCR, producing one record per CDR3 protein. This repertoire shows 15,000 to 20,000 distinct CDR3 sequences, less than 70% found once; its top ten account for 6% to 7.5%. No antigen has been assigned to these receptors. Sequences were obtained from CD4+ T cells from blood, cultured in vitro. The receptors derive from a human donor who had recovered from COVID-19.

This clonotype appeared a few times. V is TRBV6-5 and J is TRBJ1-2; TRBD1 agrees at 7 bases. From germline, CDR1 is MNHEY and CDR2 SVGAGI. Trimming removed 1 base from V and 4 bases from J; junction bases left unmatched: 3. This CDR3 region has 14 residues. This chain's CDR3 is CASSYLGQIYGYTF. CDR3 coding DNA: TGTGCCAGCAGTTACTTGGGACAGATCTATGGCTACACCTTC.

The V call is TRBV6-5, the J call TRBJ2-7; maybe TRBD1 (6 bases). V was cut by 4 bases and J by 1 base, with 11 bases left in between. Germline V gene lookup returns CDR1 MNHEY and CDR2 SVGAGI. The CDR3 contains 14 residues. The CDR3 sequence is CASSLDSGSYEQYF. In nucleotides, the CDR3 is TGTGCCAGCAGTTTGGACAGTGGATCCTACGAGCAGTACTTC.

The V call is TRBV6-7, the J call TRBJ2-2; maybe TRBD2 (8 bases). TRBV6-7 is sorted into the ORF group, with uncertain function. The CDR3 has 17 amino acids. V was pared by 7 bases and J by 3 bases, with 21 bases between. The CDR3 spells CASTPARGRGDTGELFF. The CDR3 DNA reads TGTGCCAGCACCCCGGCTAGGGGGCGGGGGGACACCGGGGAGCTGTTTTTT.

The chain carries TRBV20-1 and TRBJ2-5; D gene ambiguous. The CDR3 covers 12 residues. Looked up from germline, CDR1 is DFQATT and CDR2 is SNEGSKA (reference sequence). Trimming removed 8 bases at V and 2 bases at J, with 12 bases between. CDR3 in amino acids: CSHAGYQETQYF. Here the CDR3 DNA reads TGCAGTCATGCCGGTTATCAAGAGACCCAGTACTTC.

The chain carries TRBV18 and TRBJ1-1; TRBD1 aligns across 8 bases. There are 13 residues in the CDR3. Germline V gene lookup returns CDR1 KGHSH and CDR2 LQKENI. V dropped 4 bases and J dropped 6; count of bases not matched to a gene: 4. CDR3 protein: CASSHGQGPEAFF. CDR3 nucleotide sequence: TGTGCCAGCTCACATGGACAGGGCCCTGAAGCTTTCTTT.

J is TRBJ2-1 and V is TRBV20-1; D not resolved. The CDR3 sequence is 14 residues long. The V gene lost 6 bases and the J gene lost 1 base, with 13 bases spanning the gap. CDR1 DFQATT and CDR2 SNEGSKA come from the germline V gene (reference sequence). CDR3 residues: CSATRWRSYNEQFF. The DNA of the CDR3 is TGCAGTGCCACCAGATGGCGGTCCTACAATGAGCAGTTCTTC.

This chain uses TRBV7-2 with TRBJ1-2; TRBD1 agrees at 9 bases. CDR1 and CDR2 (germline): SGHTA, FQGNSA. The CDR3 has 15 residues. After removal of 4 bases from V and 7 bases from J, the junction contained 10 bases not matched to a gene. CDR3 amino acids: CASSSPTGGTGGYTF. The CDR3 bases are TGTGCCAGCAGCTCACCGACAGGGGGTACCGGTGGCTACACCTTC.

The chain joins TRBV6-1 to TRBJ2-7; D may be TRBD2 (5 bases). The CDR3 contains 13 residues. The germline V gene encodes CDR1 MNHNS and CDR2 SASEGT. V shed 8 bases and J shed 3 bases, with 14 bases lying between them. The DNA of the CDR3 is TGTGCCAGCCGCCACGGGGAAAGCTACGAGCAGTACTTC. Its protein is CASRHGESYEQYF.

The chain joins TRBV20-1 to TRBJ2-5; TRBD2 is a possible D gene (6 bases). Germline lookup yields CDR1 DFQATT and CDR2 SNEGSKA (reference sequence). Trimming shortened V by 0 bases and J by 3 bases, and 11 bases separated the two germline ends. The CDR3 runs to 14 residues. The CDR3 nucleotides read TGCAGTGCTAGAGAAGGGACTGCCGAAGAGACCCAGTACTTC. Amino acids: CSAREGTAEETQYF.

There are a few counts of this clonotype. The V and J genes are TRBV5-4 and TRBJ1-2; TRBD1 might be the D (6 bases). The germline gives CDR1 SGHNT, CDR2 YYREEE (reference sequence). V was clipped by 3 bases and J by 3 bases, with 12 bases between them. This CDR3 contains 14 residues. The DNA for the CDR3 is TGTGCCAGCAGCTCGGGGGGCAGAGACTATGGCTACACCTTC. Protein: CASSSGGRDYGYTF.

The count of this clonotype is one. This chain's CDR3 is CASSGPIGGRANVPYNEQFF. The CDR3 DNA reads TGTGCCAGCAGCGGCCCGATCGGCGGGAGGGCCAATGTACCCTACAATGAGCAGTTCTTC. The V call is TRBV11-2, the J call TRBJ2-1; 9 bases agree with TRBD2. Germline-derived CDR1 and CDR2 are SGHAT and FQNNGV. V lost 5 bases, J lost 2 bases, and 19 bases stayed unmatched. The CDR3 covers 20 residues.

This clonotype appeared a single time. V and J are TRBV7-2 and TRBJ2-1; 10 bases align to TRBD2. Germline-derived CDR1 and CDR2 are SGHTA and FQGNSA. This CDR3 region has 17 residues. V was clipped by 5 bases and J by 2 bases; unmatched bases: 9. The chain's CDR3 is CASSHILAGVAYNEQFF. In DNA, the CDR3 is TGTGCCAGCAGCCACATCCTAGCGGGAGTCGCCTACAATGAGCAGTTCTTC.

J is TRBJ1-3 and V is TRBV6-1; D unresolved. The ends were cut back, 4 bases at V and 0 bases at J, with 10 bases in the middle. Germline CDR1 reads MNHNS; CDR2 reads SASEGT. This CDR3 comprises 15 residues. CDR3 nucleotides: TGTGCCAGCAGTGTAAGGGCCTTCTCTGGAAACACCATATATTTT. This gives the protein CASSVRAFSGNTIYF.

The chain employs TRBV6-2 or TRBV6-3 and TRBJ1-5; TRBD1 is a possible D gene (5 bases). This CDR3 is built from 13 residues. The V end lost 2 bases, the J end lost 4 bases, and 6 bases lay between the germline ends. In germline, CDR1 is MNHEY, CDR2 SVGEGT. DNA for the CDR3: TGTGCCAGCAGTTACGACAGAAATCAGCCCCAGCATTTT. As protein: CASSYDRNQPQHF.

CDR3 residues: CASSFYRQGYGYTF. In nucleotides, the CDR3 is TGTGCCAGCAGTTTTTATAGGCAGGGTTATGGCTACACCTTC. The V call is TRBV12-3 or TRBV12-4, the J call TRBJ1-2, with D possibly TRBD1 on 5 matching bases. With 3 bases removed from V and 5 bases from J, the gap between germline ends came to 13 bases. This CDR3 is built from 14 residues.

J is TRBJ2-7 and V is TRBV2; TRBD1 agrees at 7 bases. Germline trimming cut 2 bases from V and 4 bases from J; bases unmatched to any gene: 8. This CDR3 has 15 residues. In germline, CDR1 is SNHLY, CDR2 FYNNEI. CDR3 residues: CASSELWQGQYEQYF. The CDR3 bases are TGTGCCAGCAGTGAACTCTGGCAGGGACAGTACGAGCAGTACTTC.

CDR3 DNA: TGTGCCAGCAGCTTCGACAGGGCGAATAATTCACCCCTCCACTTT. It specifies CASSFDRANNSPLHF. The chain joins TRBV7-2 to TRBJ1-6; 7 nucleotides line up with TRBD1. The V segment lost 3 bases and the J segment 5 bases; nucleotides outside the gene matches: 4. This CDR3 spans 15 amino acids. CDR1 is SGHTA and CDR2 is FQGNSA in the germline V gene.

There are a few counts of this clonotype. The chain joins TRBV12-3 or TRBV12-4 to TRBJ1-5; tentative D call: TRBD1 (5 bases). Deletions cut 5 bases from V and 3 bases from J, with 11 bases between. The CDR3 has 14 amino acids. In nucleotides, the CDR3 is TGTGCCAGCAGTATTTCAGGGTACAATCAGCCCCAGCATTTT. Translation gives CASSISGYNQPQHF.

This clonotype was recorded once. CDR3 sequence: CASSPRGEQGAGIQYF. CDR3 nucleotide sequence: TGTGCCAGCAGCCCCCGGGGGGAACAGGGGGCTGGCATTCAGTACTTC. This rearrangement joins TRBV11-1 to TRBJ2-4, with 9 positions matching TRBD1. Germline V gene data show CDR1 as SGHAT and CDR2 as FQDESV (reference sequence). V trimming: 5 bases; J trimming: 9 bases; junction bases outside the gene matches: 14. The CDR3 sequence is 16 residues long.

In its sample, this clonotype was seen once. The chain recombines TRBV20-1 with TRBJ2-3; 8 positions agree with TRBD2. The CDR3 is 15 residues long. Germline CDR1 and CDR2: DFQATT and SNEGSKA (reference sequence). The V and J ends lost 0 bases and 1 base, in that order; junction bases with no gene match: 3. The CDR3 bases are TGCAGTGCTAGAGATGTGACTAGCGGCACAGATACGCAGTATTTT. Amino acid sequence: CSARDVTSGTDTQYF.

V gene TRBV6-1 combines with J gene TRBJ2-5; 7 bases map to TRBD1. V was pared by 8 bases and J by 5 bases, with 8 bases of the junction left unmatched. Germline V CDR1 and CDR2: MNHNS, SASEGT. The CDR3 contains 13 residues. The CDR3 protein is CASGQDRAETQYF. The CDR3 DNA is TGTGCCAGCGGTCAAGACAGGGCTGAGACCCAGTACTTC.

This clonotype was seen a handful of times. V usage is TRBV2 and J usage is TRBJ1-6; no firm D call. The CDR3 consists of 16 residues. Germline assignment: CDR1 SNHLY and CDR2 FYNNEI. The V end was cut by 5 bases, the J end by 4 bases, with 15 bases between. The CDR3 region is CASSSVYSVYNSPLHF. The CDR3 DNA reads as TGTGCCAGCAGTTCGGTCTATAGCGTTTATAATTCACCCCTCCACTTT.

This chain links TRBV3-1 with TRBJ1-2; perhaps TRBD1 as D (5 bases). The CDR3 consists of 13 residues. The germline V gene has CDR1 LGHDT and CDR2 YNNKEL (reference sequence). V was pared by 4 bases and J by 5 bases, with 11 bases between. CDR3 nucleotide sequence: TGTGCCAGCAGCCGAAGGCAGGGATATGGCTACACCTTC. Its protein is CASSRRQGYGYTF.

The chain links TRBV28 to TRBJ1-2, with D tentatively TRBD1 (6 bases). This CDR3 has 15 residues. V was trimmed by 6 bases and J by 7 bases, leaving 21 bases between them. The germline CDR1 and CDR2 sequences are MDHEN and SYDVKM. This chain's CDR3 is CASSSPGAGASGYTF. In nucleotides, the CDR3 is TGTGCCAGCAGCTCCCCAGGGGCAGGCGCCAGTGGCTACACCTTC.

This clonotype was seen a few times. The chain joins TRBV29-1 to TRBJ1-1; no reliable D call. Germline V gene sequence: CDR1 SQVTM, CDR2 ANQGSEA. Trimming took off 5 bases at V and 3 bases at J, with 16 bases between the two ends. The CDR3 extends over 14 amino acids. CDR3 in amino acids: CSVMEGWAYTEAFF. In DNA, the CDR3 is TGCAGCGTTATGGAGGGCTGGGCGTACACTGAAGCTTTCTTT.

The chain has TRBV4-2 and TRBJ1-4, with 11 bases that match TRBD1. The ends lost 1 base at V and 7 bases at J; junction bases unmatched: 17. CDR3 length equals 20 residues. The V gene's germline CDR1 is LGHNA and CDR2 YNFKEQ. The CDR3 here is CASSQARTGGVILISEKLFF. The CDR3 DNA sequence: TGTGCCAGCAGCCAAGCCAGGACAGGGGGCGTAATCCTTATAAGTGAAAAACTGTTTTTT.

This chain links TRBV2 with TRBJ1-5, with D maybe TRBD1 (6 bases). V was pared by 5 bases and J by 3 bases, with 11 bases between. This CDR3 is built from 14 residues. CDR1 and CDR2 (germline): SNHLY, FYNNEI. CDR3 protein: CASSPGQNNQPQHF. CDR3 bases: TGTGCCAGCAGTCCAGGACAGAACAATCAGCCCCAGCATTTT.

The chain employs TRBV24-1 and TRBJ2-3; TRBD2 aligns across 13 bases. The junction had 7 bases not matched to a gene; V was cut back by 2 bases and J by 3 bases. The CDR3 has 18 residues. Per germline, CDR1 KGHDR and CDR2 SFDVKD. For the CDR3, the DNA is TGTGCCACCAGTGATTACCGGACTAGCGGGAGTAGGACAGATACGCAGTATTTT. As protein: CATSDYRTSGSRTDTQYF.

V usage is TRBV20-1 and J usage is TRBJ1-1, with D maybe TRBD1 (5 bases). Looked up from germline, CDR1 is DFQATT and CDR2 is SNEGSKA (reference sequence). V dropped 0 bases and J dropped 3 bases, with 14 bases sitting between them. This CDR3 has 15 amino acids. The CDR3 DNA is TGCAGTGCTAGAGATCGGCAAAGGGGAGACACTGAAGCTTTCTTT. It is translated as CSARDRQRGDTEAFF.

J is TRBJ2-5 and V is TRBV7-2; possible D gene TRBD1, 6 bases. The CDR3 spans 12 residues. Trimming removed 6 bases at V and 10 bases at J, with 15 bases between. Germline V gene sequence: CDR1 SGHTA, CDR2 FQGNSA. CDR3 amino acids: CASSATQGFQYF. The CDR3 region has the DNA TGTGCCAGCAGTGCAACCCAGGGGTTCCAGTACTTC.

The table lists this clonotype with a few counts. CDR3 amino acids: CASSLGQGVFTEAFF. The CDR3 region has the DNA TGTGCCAGCAGTTTAGGGCAGGGTGTTTTCACTGAAGCTTTCTTT. The chain links TRBV12-3 or TRBV12-4 to TRBJ1-1, with a possible D match to TRBD1 (5 bases). The CDR3 runs to 15 residues. V was pared by 1 base and J by 4 bases, with 13 bases between.